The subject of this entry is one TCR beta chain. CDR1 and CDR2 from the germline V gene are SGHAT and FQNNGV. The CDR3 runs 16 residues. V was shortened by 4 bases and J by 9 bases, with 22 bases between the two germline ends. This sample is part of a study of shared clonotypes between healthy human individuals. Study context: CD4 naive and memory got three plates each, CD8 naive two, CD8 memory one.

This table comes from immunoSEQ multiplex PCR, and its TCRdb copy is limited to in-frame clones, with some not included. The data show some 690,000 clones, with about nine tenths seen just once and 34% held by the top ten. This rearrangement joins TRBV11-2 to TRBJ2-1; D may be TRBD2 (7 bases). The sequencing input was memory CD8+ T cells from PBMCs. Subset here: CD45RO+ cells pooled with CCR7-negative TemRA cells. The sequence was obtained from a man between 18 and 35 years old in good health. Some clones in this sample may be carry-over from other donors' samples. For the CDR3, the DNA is TGTGCCAGCAGCTGGGGGCCAGCGGGGCATCGAGGTGAGCAGTTCTTC. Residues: CASSWGPAGHRGEQFF.